The 14 T cell receptor beta chains reported below all come from one sample, sequenced in a study of lymphopenia after photon versus proton radiotherapy (dated by TCRdb to 2018 to 2020). The receptor library was made with the immunoSEQ multiplex PCR assay. TCRdb took over this immuneACCESS table, retaining in-frame rearrangements with V and J assigned. Such tables are incomplete; in checked studies, under half of the missing clones stem from an unresolved V gene, and the remainder is unexplained. This sample has roughly 25,000 clones in its table, and 65% to 85% of those were observed once. Of the sample, around 21% is held by the ten largest clones. Material: peripheral blood, obtained from a patient treated with proton-based radiotherapy. The receptors here all came from a woman aged 70-85 years with pancreatic cancer.

V and J are TRBV6-5 and TRBJ2-1, with D possibly called TRBD1 or TRBD2 (6 bases each). Germline values: CDR1 MNHEY, CDR2 SVGAGI. V lost 7 bases and J 9 bases, leaving 16 bases between the germline ends. The CDR3 spans 13 residues. CDR3 sequence reads: CASTAGGGGEQFF. The DNA of the CDR3 is TGTGCCAGCACCGCCGGGGGCGGAGGTGAGCAGTTCTTC.

The chain has TRBV9 and TRBJ2-7; 7 bases align to TRBD1. This CDR3 contains 14 residues. Germline V gives CDR1 SGDLS, CDR2 YYNGEE. The ends lost 8 bases at V and 2 bases at J; junction bases unmatched: 10. CDR3 amino acids: CASGRGSTPYEQYF. CDR3 sequence (DNA): TGTGCCAGTGGCAGGGGGAGTACCCCCTACGAGCAGTACTTC. The whole variable domain, filled in from reference TRBV9 and TRBJ2-7, reads DSGVTQTPKHLITATGQRVTLRCSPRSGDLSVYWYQQSLDQGLQFLIQYYNGEERAKGNILERFSAQQFPDLHSELNLSSLELGDSALYFCASGRGSTPYEQYFGPGTRLTVT.

CDR3 loop: CASSLRGVGEKLFF. In DNA form, the CDR3 reads TGTGCCAGCTCACTTCGGGGAGTTGGCGAAAAACTGTTTTTT. The chain links TRBV18 to TRBJ1-4; no reliable D call. The CDR3 is 14 residues long. V was clipped by 4 bases and J by 8 bases, with 14 bases between them. Germline loops: CDR1 KGHSH, CDR2 LQKENI.

This clone has a single count. The chain uses TRBV7-2 and TRBJ1-4; D is unresolved. Germline lookup yields CDR1 SGHTA and CDR2 FQGNSA. CDR3 length: 15 amino acids. V dropped 5 bases and J dropped 0 bases, with 10 bases sitting between them. The CDR3 spells CASSAGPTTNEKLFF. Here the CDR3 DNA reads TGTGCCAGCAGCGCCGGACCAACAACTAATGAAAAACTGTTTTTT.

V gene TRBV7-8 combines with J gene TRBJ2-7; the match to TRBD2 covers 13 bases. Germline V CDR1 and CDR2: SGHVS, FQNEAQ. CDR3 length: 16 residues. The junction had 5 bases not matched to a gene; V was cut back by 1 base and J by 5 bases. The CDR3 reads CASSLGGLAGADEQYF. CDR3 DNA: TGTGCCAGCAGCTTAGGCGGACTAGCGGGAGCTGACGAGCAGTACTTC.

This clone was detected a few times. The chain is built from TRBV5-1 and TRBJ1-5, with 8 bases fitting TRBD1. V was pared by 2 bases and J by 5 bases, with 6 bases of the junction left unmatched. The CDR3 sequence is 15 residues long. Germline V lookup: CDR1 SGHRS, CDR2 YFSETQ. CDR3 region: CASSLPDREDQPQHF. Here the CDR3 DNA reads TGCGCCAGCAGCTTACCGGACAGGGAGGATCAGCCCCAGCATTTT.

V is TRBV5-1 and J is TRBJ2-5, with a possible D match to TRBD2 (6 bases). The DNA end is a closer match to TRBJ2-7, so the J assignment may be wrong. The CDR3 totals 19 residues. The germline V gene has CDR1 SGHRS and CDR2 YFSETQ. CDR3 DNA sequence: TGCGCCAGCAGCTTGGAAGGCGGACCCGGGAGACGAACTTTGTACGAGCAGTACTTC. Translated: CASSLEGGPGRRTLYEQYF.

Only one count was recorded for this clone. The chain has TRBV11-2 and TRBJ2-5, with D possibly being TRBD1 (5 bases). The CDR3 spans 13 residues. Germline assignment: CDR1 SGHAT and CDR2 FQNNGV. The V gene lost 6 bases and the J gene lost 3 bases, with 11 bases spanning the gap. The CDR3 bases are TGTGCCAGCAGGGCGACAGTTGAAGAGACCCAGTACTTC. Its translation: CASRATVEETQYF.

J is TRBJ1-5 and V is TRBV6-1, with D unresolved. This CDR3 comprises 15 residues. Germline V CDR1 and CDR2: MNHNS, SASEGT. The germline V and J ends were trimmed by 7 bases and 3 bases, with 16 bases remaining between them. The CDR3 region has the DNA TGTGCCAGCACGGAAGGAGGAGGTCTCAATCAGCCCCAGCATTTT. The encoded protein is CASTEGGGLNQPQHF.

The chain is built from TRBV30 and TRBJ2-5, with 12 bases that match TRBD2. V trimming: 1 base; J trimming: 4 bases; junction bases outside the gene matches: 4. The CDR3 consists of 15 residues. Germline CDR1 and CDR2: GTSNPN and SVGIG (reference sequence). CDR3 nucleotides: TGTGCCTGGAGTGCCCTAGCGGGAGGGCCAGAGACCCAGTACTTC. It specifies CAWSALAGGPETQYF.

This clone was observed once. J is TRBJ2-3 and V is TRBV15; 16 bases match TRBD2. From germline, CDR1 is LNHNV and CDR2 YYDKDF (reference sequence). This CDR3 comprises 21 residues. The V segment lost 1 base and the J segment 3 bases; nucleotides outside the gene matches: 13. DNA for the CDR3: TGTGCCACCAGCAGAGGGTCCCCTCCGGGACTAGCGGGAGGGCCAACAGATACGCAGTATTTT. Amino acid sequence: CATSRGSPPGLAGGPTDTQYF.

V is TRBV25-1 and J is TRBJ2-2; D not certain. With 6 bases removed from V and 5 bases from J, the gap between germline ends came to 16 bases. The germline gives CDR1 MGHDK, CDR2 SYGVNS. The CDR3 is 15 amino acids. This CDR3 reads CASRATGLRTGELFF. In DNA form, the CDR3 reads TGTGCCAGCAGAGCTACCGGGCTAAGAACCGGGGAGCTGTTTTTT.

This clone was detected once. The chain uses TRBV28 and TRBJ2-5; a weak D match, TRBD1 (6 bases). V was pared by 6 bases and J by 5 bases, with 13 bases between. This CDR3 has 13 residues. Germline CDR1 and CDR2: MDHEN and SYDVKM. CDR3 coding DNA: TGTGCCAGCAGCCGAGGGGGTTCGGAGACCCAGTACTTC. The encoded protein is CASSRGGSETQYF.

The chain links TRBV27 to TRBJ2-1; 11 bases are shared with TRBD2. V was pared by 4 bases and J by 8 bases, with 10 bases of the junction left unmatched. Germline lookup yields CDR1 MNHEY and CDR2 SMNVEV (reference sequence). This CDR3 has 16 amino acids. As DNA, the CDR3 is TGTGCCAGCAGTTCCCGACTAGCGGGACCTAAAGATGAGCAGTTCTTC. The encoded protein is CASSSRLAGPKDEQFF.